This T cell receptor (beta chain) was obtained from a study of beta chain features in type 1 diabetes. General study findings and limits: Comparison showed that naive, central memory and Treg TCRB repertoires appeared more similar among patients than among healthy donors. There were fewer insertions and more deletions at the VDJ junctions of type 1 diabetes patients.

Expressed TCRB transcripts got sequenced, as all isolated RNA was reverse transcribed. TCRdb's copy holds only in-frame clones and misses some; the assay was immunoSEQ multiplex PCR. The sample shows 130,000 to 150,000 clones, about 44% of them seen only once. In germline, CDR1 is ENHRY, CDR2 SYGVKD. The CDR3 is made up of 13 amino acids. V lost 4 bases and J lost 0, with 5 bases in between. Of note for this clone: Its antigen remains unidentified.

The sample comprised Tregs from blood. The receptor's source is a young man in good health. J is TRBJ2-3 and V is TRBV10-3; D gene unclear. CDR3 nucleotide sequence: TGTGCCATCAGTGCGGTCAGCACAGATACGCAGTATTTT. As protein: CAISAVSTDTQYF.